This T cell receptor beta chain appears in the sequencing data of a study of OX40 agonist ivuxolimab in advanced cancers. Across the study: Recorded diagnoses for dose-escalation patients were hepatocellular carcinoma, melanoma, renal cell or head and neck cancer. Participants could have had prior anti-PD-1, anti-PD-L1 or anti-CTLA-4 therapy, and less than 45% had some.

A history of autoimmune disease or systemic immunosuppression excluded patients. TCRdb's copy holds only in-frame clones and misses some; the assay was immunoSEQ multiplex PCR. Here the sample spans some 37,000 clones, 88% being singletons. Trimming removed 4 bases at V and 4 bases at J, with 2 bases between. From germline, CDR1 is MGHRA and CDR2 YSYEKL. This CDR3 region has 11 residues. The source is an adult with an advanced solid tumor such as melanoma, head and neck, liver or kidney cancer. V gene TRBV4-1 combines with J gene TRBJ2-1; D is undetermined. The specimen was CD4+ or CD8+ T cells sorted from blood, collected in a trial of the OX40 agonist ivuxolimab. The CDR3 loop reads CASSRYNEQFF. The CDR3 coding sequence is TGCGCCAGCAGCCGATACAATGAGCAGTTCTTC.